This entry concerns a single T cell receptor (beta chain). This specimen comes from a study of shared clonotypes between healthy human individuals. Clones were read by immunoSEQ multiplex PCR, and TCRdb kept only the in-frame ones, dropping some. The sample holds nearly 1,000,000 clones; 76% are singletons and the top ten take nearly 1.5%. This CDR3 spans 14 amino acids. Germline V lookup: CDR1 MDHEN, CDR2 SYDVKM. V was trimmed by 6 bases and J by 8 bases, leaving 16 bases between them. This sequence originates from a man aged 18 to 35 in good health. The chain combines TRBV28 with TRBJ1-4; D is unresolved. Specimen: memory CD4+ T cells sorted from blood. Subset given: CD45RA-negative fraction. In nucleotides, the CDR3 is TGTGCCAGCAGGCTATCCGGCCTCGGGGAAAAACTGTTTTTT. Amino acids: CASRLSGLGEKLFF.